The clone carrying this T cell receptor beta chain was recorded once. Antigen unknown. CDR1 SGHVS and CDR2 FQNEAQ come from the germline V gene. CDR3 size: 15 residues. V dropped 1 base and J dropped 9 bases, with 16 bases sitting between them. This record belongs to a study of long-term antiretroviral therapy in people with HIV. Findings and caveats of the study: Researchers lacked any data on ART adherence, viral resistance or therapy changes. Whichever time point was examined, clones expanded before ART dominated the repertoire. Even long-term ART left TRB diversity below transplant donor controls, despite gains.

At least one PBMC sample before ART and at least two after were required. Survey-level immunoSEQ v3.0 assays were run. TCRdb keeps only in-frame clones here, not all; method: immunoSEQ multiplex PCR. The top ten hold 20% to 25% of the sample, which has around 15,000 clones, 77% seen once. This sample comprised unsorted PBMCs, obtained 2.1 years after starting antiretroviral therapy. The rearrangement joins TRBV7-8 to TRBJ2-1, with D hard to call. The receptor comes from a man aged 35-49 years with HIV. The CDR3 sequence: CASSLDLSLRGEQFF. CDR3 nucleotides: TGTGCCAGCAGCTTAGACTTGTCCCTTCGCGGTGAGCAGTTCTTC.